These 18 T cell receptor beta chains came from one sample sequenced in a study of response to subunit inactivated influenza vaccine. TCRdb ran MiXCR on the RT-PCR reads and lists one entry per CDR3 protein. The sample comprises about 500,000 distinct CDR3 sequences, roughly 13% of which are singletons, and around 14% rests with the top ten. The source was PBMCs from blood, collected 40 to 50 days after vaccination. The receptors shown here come from a man in his fifties who received an inactivated influenza vaccine.

This clonotype was picked up a small number of times. The gene calls are TRBV20-1 and TRBJ2-2, with a tentative D call TRBD1 (5 bases). CDR1 is DFQATT and CDR2 is SNEGSKA in the germline V gene (reference sequence). Trimming cost V 3 bases and J 2 bases, with 10 bases left between them. This CDR3 has 14 residues. CDR3 residues: CSASWQGNTGELFF. CDR3 in DNA: TGCAGTGCTAGTTGGCAGGGAAACACCGGGGAGCTGTTTTTT.

This sequence joins TRBV4-1 and TRBJ1-2, with D possibly matching TRBD1 (6 bases). From germline, CDR1 is MGHRA and CDR2 YSYEKL. Deletions cut 0 bases from V and 7 bases from J, with 15 bases between. CDR3 length: 15 amino acids. The CDR3 nucleotides are TGCGCCAGCAGCCAAGATCAAGGGCAGGGGTTTGGCTACACCTTC. It yields the protein CASSQDQGQGFGYTF.

The chain joins TRBV12-3 or TRBV12-4 to TRBJ2-3; TRBD2 might be the D (6 bases). This CDR3 comprises 15 residues. The V and J ends lost 7 bases and 5 bases respectively, with 19 bases between them. Here the CDR3 reads CASTGMVAAGDTQYF. CDR3 in DNA: TGTGCCAGCACCGGGATGGTAGCGGCGGGAGATACGCAGTATTTT.

This clonotype has just a few counts. V usage is TRBV25-1 and J usage is TRBJ2-2, with 7 positions matching TRBD2. V lost 4 bases to trimming and J lost 4 bases; unmatched junction nucleotides: 6. CDR1 is MGHDK and CDR2 is SYGVNS in the germline V gene. The CDR3 consists of 15 residues. For the CDR3, the DNA is TGTGCCAGCAGTGGCGGACTAGTAACCACCGGGGAGCTGTTTTTT. This sequence encodes CASSGGLVTTGELFF.

The chain links TRBV15 to TRBJ2-1; possible D gene TRBD2, 5 bases. Germline lookup yields CDR1 LNHNV and CDR2 YYDKDF (reference sequence). Deletions cut 3 bases from V and 0 bases from J, with 9 bases between. This CDR3 is built from 15 residues. CDR3 amino acids: CATSRSGSSYNEQFF. CDR3 DNA: TGTGCCACCAGCAGGAGCGGTAGCTCCTACAATGAGCAGTTCTTC.

Regarding this clonotype: A read error may be the cause here, since a much bigger clone is one base away. The chain links TRBV7-2 to TRBJ1-2; 11 nucleotides line up with TRBD1. The CDR3 has 16 residues. In germline, CDR1 is SGHTA, CDR2 FQGNSA. The CDR3 sequence: CASSPGQGAYVYGFTF. The CDR3 bases are TGTGCCAGCAGCCCCGGACAGGGGGCTTATGTTTATGGCTTCACCTTC.

This clonotype was counted at least ten times. The rearrangement joins TRBV19 to TRBJ2-7, with a possible D match to TRBD1 (5 bases). V dropped 5 bases and J dropped 0 bases, with 14 bases sitting between them. The CDR3 covers 15 residues. Germline CDR1 and CDR2: LNHDA and SQIVND (reference sequence). CDR3 sequence: CASSREQASSYEQYF. In DNA form, the CDR3 reads TGTGCCAGTAGTCGAGAACAGGCGAGCTCCTACGAGCAGTACTTC. Full variable domain (missing parts from reference TRBV19 and TRBJ2-7): DGGITQSPKYLFRKEGQNVTLSCEQNLNHDAMYWYRQDPGQGLRLIYYSQIVNDFQKGDIAEGYSVSREKKESFPLTVTSAQKNPTAFYLCASSREQASSYEQYFGPGTRLTVT.

The genes are TRBV7-2 and TRBJ2-5; a possible D gene is TRBD2 (6 bases). The CDR3 loop spans 13 amino acids. Trimming shortened V by 3 bases and J by 9 bases, and 14 bases separated the two germline ends. The germline V gene has CDR1 SGHTA and CDR2 FQGNSA. CDR3 bases: TGTGCCAGCAGCTTCGGCCCTAGGGAGGCCCAGTACTTC. This codes for CASSFGPREAQYF.

Only a few counts were recorded for this clonotype. The J gene is TRBJ2-7, the V gene TRBV5-1, with a weak D call TRBD1 (6 bases). The ends were cut back, 3 bases at V and 2 bases at J, with 15 bases in the middle. The CDR3 totals 15 residues. Germline CDR1 SGHRS, CDR2 YFSETQ. Written as DNA, the CDR3 is TGCGCCAGCAGCTCAATACCCGGGGACACCTACGAGCAGTACTTC. Protein sequence: CASSSIPGDTYEQYF.

This clonotype showed up many times. The rearrangement joins TRBV29-1 to TRBJ2-2, with D unclear. Per the germline V gene, CDR1 is SQVTM and CDR2 is ANQGSEA. The ends were cut back, 4 bases at V and 7 bases at J, with 13 bases in the middle. The CDR3 covers 13 residues. The DNA of the CDR3 is TGCAGCGTTGCAGCAAACAACGGCGGGGAGCTGTTTTTT. Residues: CSVAANNGGELFF.

This clonotype showed up many times. This chain joins TRBV20-1 and TRBJ2-7, with D perhaps TRBD1 (6 bases). The CDR3 runs to 15 residues. V was pared by 2 bases and J by 0 bases, with 14 bases between. Germline CDR1 is DFQATT and CDR2 is SNEGSKA (reference sequence). CDR3 in DNA: TGCAGTGCTAGAAAGGGACAATTCTTCTCCTACGAGCAGTACTTC. It translates to CSARKGQFFSYEQYF.

V is TRBV5-1 and J is TRBJ2-1; 15 nucleotides line up with TRBD2. This CDR3 has 16 residues. Per the germline V gene, CDR1 is SGHRS and CDR2 is YFSETQ. J gave up 8 bases and V 4 bases, and 7 bases lay outside the gene matches. DNA of the CDR3: TGCGCCAGCAGCAGGAGGACTAGCGGGGGGGCCCATGAGCAGTTCTTC. Protein product: CASSRRTSGGAHEQFF.

This clonotype was observed at least ten times. In nucleotides, the CDR3 is TGCAGCGTTGAAGACAGGGGCCAGAACACTGAAGCTTTCTTT. Translation gives CSVEDRGQNTEAFF. The V gene is TRBV29-1, the J gene TRBJ1-1; D perhaps matches TRBD1 (6 bases). The CDR3 sequence is 14 residues long. Germline CDR1 reads SQVTM; CDR2 reads ANQGSEA. The V and J ends lost 0 bases and 1 base respectively, with 9 bases between them.

The gene calls are TRBV6-1 and TRBJ2-1; the D gene is possibly TRBD2 (6 bases). The CDR3 runs 16 residues. The germline CDR1 and CDR2 sequences are MNHNS and SASEGT. Trimming removed 3 bases at V and 6 bases at J, with 18 bases between. CDR3 DNA sequence: TGTGCCAGCAGTGAGATTGGGGGGTGGCCTGGCAATGAGCAGTTCTTC. This encodes CASSEIGGWPGNEQFF.

This clonotype showed up many times. The chain is built from TRBV7-2 and TRBJ1-4; 7 bases align to TRBD1. Losses at the gene ends were 0 bases for V and 8 bases for J; bases not matched to a gene: 6. Germline V gene sequence: CDR1 SGHTA, CDR2 FQGNSA. The CDR3 consists of 15 residues. This CDR3 reads CASSLAPTGSEKLFF. For the CDR3, the DNA is TGTGCCAGCAGCTTAGCCCCGACAGGGAGCGAAAAACTGTTTTTT.

The rearrangement uses TRBV10-3 and TRBJ2-4, with D uncertain. Trimming took off 0 bases at V and 0 bases at J, with 9 bases between the two ends. Germline V gene sequence: CDR1 ENHRY, CDR2 SYGVKD. This CDR3 is built from 16 residues. CDR3 in amino acids: CAISESGLLAKNIQYF. DNA of the CDR3: TGTGCCATCAGTGAGTCGGGATTACTAGCCAAAAACATTCAGTACTTC.

The chain employs TRBV24-1 and TRBJ2-1; TRBD2 matches at 10 bases. The germline V gene has CDR1 KGHDR and CDR2 SFDVKD. The CDR3 is made up of 14 amino acids. After removal of 3 bases from V and 11 bases from J, the junction contained 6 bases not matched to a gene. CDR3 in amino acids: CATSDPGTSDKQFF. The CDR3, as DNA: TGTGCCACCAGTGATCCCGGGACTAGCGACAAGCAGTTCTTC.

In its sample, this clonotype was seen once. This chain joins TRBV7-3 and TRBJ2-1; TRBD2 agrees at 11 bases. V shed 5 bases, J shed 5 bases, and the junction held 8 bases outside the gene matches. The CDR3 is 16 amino acids. Germline assignment: CDR1 SGHTA and CDR2 FQGTGA. The CDR3 bases are TGTGCCAGCAGCAATTTAGCGGGAGGGGAGAACAATGAGCAGTTCTTC. Its protein product is CASSNLAGGENNEQFF.